Listed below are T cell receptor beta chains from one sample, sequenced in a study of cytomegalovirus exposure and HLA in healthy donors. The assay was immunoSEQ multiplex PCR, and TCRdb's table has in-frame clones only and misses some. The sample carries around 100,000 clones, 78% recorded once. The sample consisted of PBMCs. The receptors originated from a woman in her thirties or forties in good health and CMV-seropositive. CDR3s include the opening cysteine and the closing phenylalanine or tryptophan. Each record gives: CDR3 DNA, CDR3 protein, V gene, D gene, J gene, clone size. D genes are given only for firm matches. Some rows have no size entry. The others give once, few or many, or a class for an expanded clone.

CDR3nt: TGTGCCAGCAGCTTAGGCCCAGGCCTGAATGAAAAACTGTTTTTT
CDR3aa: CASSLGPGLNEKLFF
v_gene: TRBV7-9
d_gene: .
j_gene: TRBJ1-4
abundance: few

CDR3nt: TGTGCCAGCAGCCGAGAAACTGGACAGGGAGGATTAAACTATGGCTACACCTTC
CDR3aa: CASSRETGQGGLNYGYTF
v_gene: TRBV4-2
d_gene: TRBD1
j_gene: TRBJ1-2
abundance: .

CDR3nt: TGTGCCAGTAGTATGGCAGTTGTTAATGAGCAGTTCTTC
CDR3aa: CASSMAVVNEQFF
v_gene: TRBV19
d_gene: .
j_gene: TRBJ2-1
abundance: few

CDR3nt: TGTGCCAGCAGGGGCCGGGGTGGGGGCCGGAACACTGAAGCTTTCTTT
CDR3aa: CASRGRGGGRNTEAFF
v_gene: TRBV2
d_gene: .
j_gene: TRBJ1-1
abundance: .

CDR3nt: TGTGCCAGTACAGGGCGCGGCACTGAAGCTTTCTTT
CDR3aa: CASTGRGTEAFF
v_gene: TRBV19
d_gene: .
j_gene: TRBJ1-1
abundance: .

CDR3nt: TGTGCCATCAGTGAGGACTCGAGCTCCTACAATGAGCAGTTCTTC
CDR3aa: CAISEDSSSYNEQFF
v_gene: TRBV10-3
d_gene: .
j_gene: TRBJ2-1
abundance: .

CDR3nt: TGTGCCAGCTCTCTCTCCTACGAGCAGTACTTC
CDR3aa: CASSLSYEQYF
v_gene: TRBV18
d_gene: .
j_gene: TRBJ2-7
abundance: .

CDR3nt: TGCAGTGCCGGGATTCAAAATGGCTACACCTTC
CDR3aa: CSAGIQNGYTF
v_gene: TRBV20-1
d_gene: .
j_gene: TRBJ1-2
abundance: .

CDR3nt: TGCGCCAGCAGCCAAGGTTTGGGGCGGACTAACTATGGCTACACCTTC
CDR3aa: CASSQGLGRTNYGYTF
v_gene: TRBV4-1
d_gene: .
j_gene: TRBJ1-2
abundance: .

CDR3nt: TGTGCCAGCAGCGGGACTAGTTCAGGCTACGAGCAGTACTTC
CDR3aa: CASSGTSSGYEQYF
v_gene: TRBV2
d_gene: TRBD2
j_gene: TRBJ2-7
abundance: few

CDR3nt: TGCAGCGTTGAAACAGGGGCCCCCCTCGCCTACGAGCAGTACTTC
CDR3aa: CSVETGAPLAYEQYF
v_gene: TRBV29-1
d_gene: TRBD1
j_gene: TRBJ2-7
abundance: .

CDR3nt: TGTGCCAGCAGCTTGCCGGGAGGGCCCGCAGATACGCAGTATTTT
CDR3aa: CASSLPGGPADTQYF
v_gene: TRBV11-3
d_gene: TRBD2
j_gene: TRBJ2-3
abundance: once

CDR3nt: TGTGCCAGCAGTTACCGTGGGAGCTTTCAAGAGACCCAGTACTTC
CDR3aa: CASSYRGSFQETQYF
v_gene: TRBV6-5
d_gene: .
j_gene: TRBJ2-5
abundance: .

CDR3nt: TGTGCCAGTAAGAGGGGGGGCCCCTCCTACAATGAGCAGTTCTTC
CDR3aa: CASKRGGPSYNEQFF
v_gene: TRBV27
d_gene: .
j_gene: TRBJ2-1
abundance: few

CDR3nt: TGCGCCAGCAGCGGGACTAGCGGGTACACAGATACGCAGTATTTT
CDR3aa: CASSGTSGYTDTQYF
v_gene: TRBV10-1
d_gene: TRBD2
j_gene: TRBJ2-3
abundance: .

CDR3nt: TGTGCCAGCAGCCACGGCGGGGGGGCCTACGAGCAGTACTTC
CDR3aa: CASSHGGGAYEQYF
v_gene: TRBV7-2
d_gene: TRBD2
j_gene: TRBJ2-7
abundance: .